These T cell receptor beta chains were read from a single sample in a study of T cells in Graves' hyperthyroidism and ophthalmopathy. TCRdb reprocessed the multiplex PCR reads via MiXCR and lists one record per CDR3 protein. Here the sample spans around 250,000 distinct CDR3 sequences, less than 15% being singletons. Sequences were obtained from blood. The source of these receptors is a woman aged 40 to 49 with Graves' hyperthyroidism that later progressed to Graves' ophthalmopathy. The CDR3 runs from the conserved cysteine through the conserved F or W.

length: 15; J: TRBJ2-7; V: TRBV30; CDR3: CAWRRVAGGWYEQYF
length: 15; J: TRBJ2-3; V: TRBV10-3; CDR3: CATKLAGEPVDTQYF
length: 14; J: TRBJ2-6; V: TRBV19; CDR3: CASSIGRGLNVLTF
length: 16; J: TRBJ2-5; V: TRBV15; CDR3: CATSRVRASGSGAQYF
length: 12; J: TRBJ1-2; V: TRBV20-1; CDR3: CSASFTAYGYTF
length: 16; J: TRBJ1-5; V: TRBV28; CDR3: CASSSTWTGLNQPQHF
length: 15; J: TRBJ1-6; V: TRBV11-2; CDR3: CASSLAGTVNSPLHF
length: 15; J: TRBJ2-1; V: TRBV2; CDR3: CASIGSTSSYNEQFF
length: 10; J: TRBJ2-2; V: TRBV29-1; CDR3: CSVSSGELFF
length: 15; J: TRBJ2-3; V: TRBV18; CDR3: CASSPLDKSTDTQYF
length: 14; J: TRBJ2-1; V: TRBV3-1; CDR3: CASSQVGAEDEQFF
length: 13; J: TRBJ2-7; V: TRBV5-1; CDR3: CASRPGTAYEQYF
length: 16; J: TRBJ1-2; V: TRBV6-1; CDR3: CASPLSGSADNYGYTF
length: 14; J: TRBJ2-3; V: TRBV2; CDR3: CASSVLRESDTQYF
length: 13; J: TRBJ2-7; V: TRBV7-2; CDR3: CASSTPPPSEQYF
length: 16; J: TRBJ2-7; V: TRBV3-1; CDR3: CASSPLPQGEAYEQYF
length: 15; J: TRBJ2-5; V: TRBV28; CDR3: CASSSWTSGRETQYF
length: 14; J: TRBJ1-1; V: TRBV2; CDR3: CASGGTGRRTEAFF
length: 15; J: TRBJ2-2; V: TRBV5-8; CDR3: CASSLWQGNTGELFF
length: 15; J: TRBJ2-1; V: TRBV3-1; CDR3: CASQGKAGAYNEQFF
length: 14; J: TRBJ2-7; V: TRBV6-1; CDR3: CASSSQTGSYEQYF
length: 18; J: TRBJ2-2; V: TRBV7-9; CDR3: CASSSPRGGRLSTGELFF
length: 15; J: TRBJ2-3; V: TRBV29-1; CDR3: CSVESGQGMTDTQYF
length: 16; J: TRBJ2-1; V: TRBV20-1; CDR3: CSASSTLLSFDNEQFF
length: 14; J: TRBJ2-3; V: TRBV13; CDR3: CASSLGTGDDTQYF
length: 15; J: TRBJ2-3; V: TRBV2; CDR3: CASSATSSRGDTQYF
length: 13; J: TRBJ2-1; V: TRBV13; CDR3: CASSPDRENEQFF
length: 14; J: TRBJ2-5; V: TRBV29-1; CDR3: CSVGGPKWGETQYF
length: 16; J: TRBJ2-1; V: TRBV24-1; CDR3: CATSDPLAGAPGAQFF
length: 14; J: TRBJ2-3; V: TRBV5-5; CDR3: CASSLEAVTDTQYF
length: 17; J: TRBJ2-3; V: TRBV18; CDR3: CASSPFPGLAPVSTQYF